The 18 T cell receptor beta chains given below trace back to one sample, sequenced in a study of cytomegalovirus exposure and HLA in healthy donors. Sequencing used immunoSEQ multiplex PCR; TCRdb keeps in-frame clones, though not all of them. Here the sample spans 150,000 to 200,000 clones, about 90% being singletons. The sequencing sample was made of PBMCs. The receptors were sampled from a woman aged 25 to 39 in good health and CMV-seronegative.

The CDR3 here is CASSLGPDAYTF. CDR3 coding DNA: TGTGCCAGCAGCTTAGGACCCGATGCCTACACCTTC. The genes are TRBV13 and TRBJ1-2; D gene ambiguous. The CDR3 has 12 residues. Germline values: CDR1 PRHDT, CDR2 FYEKMQ (reference sequence). V lost 0 bases to trimming and J lost 10 bases, with 9 bases between them.

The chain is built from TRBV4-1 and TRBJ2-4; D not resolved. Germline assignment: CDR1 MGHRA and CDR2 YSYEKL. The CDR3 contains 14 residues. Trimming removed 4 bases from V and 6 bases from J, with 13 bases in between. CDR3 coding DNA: TGCGCCAGCAGCCCCAGCCAGCAGGCAAACATTCAGTACTTC. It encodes CASSPSQQANIQYF.

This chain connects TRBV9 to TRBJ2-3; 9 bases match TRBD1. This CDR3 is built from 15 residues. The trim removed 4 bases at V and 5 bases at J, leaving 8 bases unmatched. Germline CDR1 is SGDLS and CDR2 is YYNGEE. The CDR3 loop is CASSPAGQGVDTQYF. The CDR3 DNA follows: TGTGCCAGCAGCCCCGCGGGACAGGGTGTAGATACGCAGTATTTT.

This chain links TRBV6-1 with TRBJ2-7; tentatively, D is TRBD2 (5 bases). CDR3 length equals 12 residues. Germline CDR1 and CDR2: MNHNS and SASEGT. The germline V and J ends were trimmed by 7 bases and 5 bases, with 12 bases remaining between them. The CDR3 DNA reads TGTGCCAGCATTGGAGGCCGAGACGAGCAGTACTTC. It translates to CASIGGRDEQYF.

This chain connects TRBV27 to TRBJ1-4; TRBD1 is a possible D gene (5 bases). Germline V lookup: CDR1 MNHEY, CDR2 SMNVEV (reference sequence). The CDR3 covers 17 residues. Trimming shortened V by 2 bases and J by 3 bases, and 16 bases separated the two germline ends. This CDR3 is CASSLNPRDVANEKLFF. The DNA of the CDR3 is TGTGCCAGCAGTTTAAACCCCCGGGACGTGGCTAATGAAAAACTGTTTTTT.

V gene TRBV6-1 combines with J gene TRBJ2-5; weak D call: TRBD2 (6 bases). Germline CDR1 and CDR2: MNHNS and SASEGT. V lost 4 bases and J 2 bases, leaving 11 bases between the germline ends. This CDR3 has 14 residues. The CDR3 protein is CASSVSGSQETQYF. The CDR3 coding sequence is TGTGCCAGCAGTGTTAGCGGCTCTCAAGAGACCCAGTACTTC.

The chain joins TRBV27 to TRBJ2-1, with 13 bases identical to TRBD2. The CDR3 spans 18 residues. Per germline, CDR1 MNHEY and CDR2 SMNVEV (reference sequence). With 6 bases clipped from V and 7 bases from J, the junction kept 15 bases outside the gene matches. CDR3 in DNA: TGTGCCAGCAGCTACCACGCCGGGACTAGCGGGATAGTAAATGAGCAGTTCTTC. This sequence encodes CASSYHAGTSGIVNEQFF.

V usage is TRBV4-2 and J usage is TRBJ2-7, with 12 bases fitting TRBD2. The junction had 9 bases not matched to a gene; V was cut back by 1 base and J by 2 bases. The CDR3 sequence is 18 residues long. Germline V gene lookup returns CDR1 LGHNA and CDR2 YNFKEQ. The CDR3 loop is CASSQVGALAGGPYEQYF. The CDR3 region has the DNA TGTGCCAGCAGCCAAGTCGGGGCTCTAGCGGGAGGGCCCTACGAGCAGTACTTC.

CDR3: CASSRPGLHIQETQYF. The DNA of the CDR3 is TGTGCCAGCAGCCGGCCGGGACTACACATTCAAGAGACCCAGTACTTC. The chain couples TRBV5-4 to TRBJ2-5; TRBD2 aligns across 7 bases. The CDR3 has 16 amino acids. Trimming took 4 bases from V and 2 from J; bases not matched to a gene: 11. Germline V gene sequence: CDR1 SGHNT, CDR2 YYREEE (reference sequence).

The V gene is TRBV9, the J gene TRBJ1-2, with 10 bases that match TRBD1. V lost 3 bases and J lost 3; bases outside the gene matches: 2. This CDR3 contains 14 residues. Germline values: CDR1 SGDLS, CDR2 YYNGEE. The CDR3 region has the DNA TGTGCCAGCAGCGCGGGGACAGGGGACTATGGCTACACCTTC. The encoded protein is CASSAGTGDYGYTF.

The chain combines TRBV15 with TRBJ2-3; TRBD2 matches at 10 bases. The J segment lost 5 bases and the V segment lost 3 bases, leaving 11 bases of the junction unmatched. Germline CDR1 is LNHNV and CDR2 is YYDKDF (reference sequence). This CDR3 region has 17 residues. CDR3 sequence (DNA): TGTGCCACCAGCAGGATTCCTAGCGGGGGCGAGGAAGATACGCAGTATTTT. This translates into CATSRIPSGGEEDTQYF.

CDR3 DNA: TGTGCCAGCAGCGAGCGACAGGGAAATACGCAGTATTTT. Amino acid sequence: CASSERQGNTQYF. V usage is TRBV2 and J usage is TRBJ2-3, with 7 nucleotides matching TRBD1. V lost 6 bases and J lost 7; bases outside the gene matches: 7. The CDR3 contains 13 residues. In germline, CDR1 is SNHLY, CDR2 FYNNEI.

The DNA for the CDR3 is TGTGCCAGCAGCTTAGTCCGCGCAGGGAGACGCACAGATACGCAGTATTTT. It codes for CASSLVRAGRRTDTQYF. The rearrangement uses TRBV7-9 and TRBJ2-3; D tentatively fits TRBD1 or TRBD2 (5 bases each). This CDR3 comprises 17 residues. The germline CDR1 and CDR2 sequences are SEHNR and FQNEAQ (reference sequence). The germline V and J ends were trimmed by 1 base and 1 base, with 15 bases remaining between them.

CDR3 sequence reads: CASSLRRGNYGYTF. CDR3 DNA: TGTGCCAGCAGTTTACGCAGGGGCAACTATGGCTACACCTTC. The V gene is TRBV28, the J gene TRBJ1-2, with D possibly matching TRBD1 (6 bases). Germline CDR1 is MDHEN and CDR2 is SYDVKM. The CDR3 has 14 amino acids. V was clipped by 2 bases and J by 2 bases, with 9 bases between them.

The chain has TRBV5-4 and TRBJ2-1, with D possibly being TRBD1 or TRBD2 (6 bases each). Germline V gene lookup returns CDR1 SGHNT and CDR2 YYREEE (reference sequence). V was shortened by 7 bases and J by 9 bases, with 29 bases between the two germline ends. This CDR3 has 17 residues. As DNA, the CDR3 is TGTGCCAGCCGACCTAATGTCCGGGAGACAAGAGGGGGTGAGCAGTTCTTC. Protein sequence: CASRPNVRETRGGEQFF. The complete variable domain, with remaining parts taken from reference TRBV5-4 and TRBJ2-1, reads ETGVTQSPTHLIKTRGQQVTLRCSSQSGHNTVSWYQQALGQGPQFIFQYYREEENGRGNFPPRFSGLQFPNYSSELNVNALELDDSALYLCASRPNVRETRGGEQFFGPGTRLTVL.

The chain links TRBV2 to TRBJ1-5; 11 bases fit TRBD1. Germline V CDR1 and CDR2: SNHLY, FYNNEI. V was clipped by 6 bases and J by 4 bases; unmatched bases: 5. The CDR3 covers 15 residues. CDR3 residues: CASRAGTGGNQPQHF. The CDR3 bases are TGTGCCAGCAGAGCCGGGACAGGGGGAAATCAGCCCCAGCATTTT.

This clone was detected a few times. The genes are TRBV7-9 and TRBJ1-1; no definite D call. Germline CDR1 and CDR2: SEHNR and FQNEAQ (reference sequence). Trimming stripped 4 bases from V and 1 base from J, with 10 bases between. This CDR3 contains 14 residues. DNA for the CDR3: TGTGCCAGCAGCTACAGCGGAAAGAACACTGAAGCTTTCTTT. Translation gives CASSYSGKNTEAFF.

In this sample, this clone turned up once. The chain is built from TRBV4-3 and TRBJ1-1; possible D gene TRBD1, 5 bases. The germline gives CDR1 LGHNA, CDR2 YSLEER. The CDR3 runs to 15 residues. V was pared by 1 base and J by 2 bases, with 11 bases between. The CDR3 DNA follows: TGCGCCAGCAGCCAAGGGGGAAGGGGAAACACTGAAGCTTTCTTT. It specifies CASSQGGRGNTEAFF.